This TCR beta chain was sequenced in a study of blood T cell repertoires in COVID-19. CDR1 and CDR2 from the germline V gene are SGHDT and YYEEEE. The CDR3 is 15 residues long. V lost 3 bases, J lost 3 bases, and 6 bases stayed unmatched. The data were produced by immunoSEQ multiplex PCR, yet TCRdb's version contains in-frame clones alone and is incomplete. The data hold 95,000 to 100,000 clones, with around 80% observed a single time. The chain recombines TRBV5-6 with TRBJ1-5; 7 bases are shared with TRBD1. The TCR comes from a man aged 65 to 85 with acute or convalescent COVID-19. What was sequenced was peripheral blood. CDR3 nucleotides: TGTGCCAGCAGCTCAGGACAGGTGCCCAATCAGCCCCAGCATTTT. Its translation: CASSSGQVPNQPQHF.